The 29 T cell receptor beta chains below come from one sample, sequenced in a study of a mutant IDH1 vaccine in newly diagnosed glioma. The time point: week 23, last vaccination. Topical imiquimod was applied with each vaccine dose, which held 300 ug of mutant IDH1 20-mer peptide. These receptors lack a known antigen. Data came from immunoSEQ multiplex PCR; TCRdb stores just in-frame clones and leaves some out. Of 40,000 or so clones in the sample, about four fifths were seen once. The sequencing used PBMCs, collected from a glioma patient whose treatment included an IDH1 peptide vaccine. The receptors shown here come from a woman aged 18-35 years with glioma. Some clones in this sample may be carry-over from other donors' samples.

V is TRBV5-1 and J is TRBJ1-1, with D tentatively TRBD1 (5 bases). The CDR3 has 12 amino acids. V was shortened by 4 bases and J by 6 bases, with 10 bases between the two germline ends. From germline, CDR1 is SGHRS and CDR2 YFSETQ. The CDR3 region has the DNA TGCGCCAGCAGCCGGGACGTTTCTGAAGCTTTCTTT. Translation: CASSRDVSEAFF.

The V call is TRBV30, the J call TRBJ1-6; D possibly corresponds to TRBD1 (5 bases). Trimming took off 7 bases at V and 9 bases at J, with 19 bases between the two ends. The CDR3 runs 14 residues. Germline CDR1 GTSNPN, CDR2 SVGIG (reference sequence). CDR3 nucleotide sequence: TGTGCCTTCACGTCCGGGGACCCCCGTTCACCCCTCCACTTT. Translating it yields CAFTSGDPRSPLHF.

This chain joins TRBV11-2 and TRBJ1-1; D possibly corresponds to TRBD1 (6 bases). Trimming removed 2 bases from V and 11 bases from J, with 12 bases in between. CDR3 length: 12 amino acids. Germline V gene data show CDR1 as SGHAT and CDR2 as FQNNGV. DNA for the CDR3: TGTGCCAGCAGCTTAAGGATGGACAGCGCTTTCTTT. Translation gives CASSLRMDSAFF.

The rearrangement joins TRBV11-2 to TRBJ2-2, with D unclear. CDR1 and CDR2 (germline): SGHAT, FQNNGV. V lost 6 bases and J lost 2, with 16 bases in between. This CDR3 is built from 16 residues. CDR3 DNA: TGTGCCAGCAGTTATGGGCTGGTAGCCAACACCGGGGAGCTGTTTTTT. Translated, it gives CASSYGLVANTGELFF. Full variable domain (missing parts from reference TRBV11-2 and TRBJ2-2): EAGVAQSPRYKIIEKRQSVAFWCNPISGHATLYWYQQILGQGPKLLIQFQNNGVVDDSQLPKDRFSAERLKGVDSTLKIQPAKLEDSAVYLCASSYGLVANTGELFFGEGSRLTVL.

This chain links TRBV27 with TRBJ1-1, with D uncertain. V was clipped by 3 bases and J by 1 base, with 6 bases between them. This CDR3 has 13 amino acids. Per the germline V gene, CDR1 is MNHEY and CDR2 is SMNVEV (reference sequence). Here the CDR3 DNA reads TGTGCCAGCAGTTTGGTTCAGAACACTGAAGCTTTCTTT. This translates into CASSLVQNTEAFF.

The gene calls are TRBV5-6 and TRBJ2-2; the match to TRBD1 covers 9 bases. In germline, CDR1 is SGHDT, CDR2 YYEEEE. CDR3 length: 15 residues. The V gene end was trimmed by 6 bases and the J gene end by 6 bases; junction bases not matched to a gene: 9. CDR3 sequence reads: CASIPDRGKAGELFF. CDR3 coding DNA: TGTGCCAGCATCCCGGACAGGGGCAAGGCCGGGGAGCTGTTTTTT. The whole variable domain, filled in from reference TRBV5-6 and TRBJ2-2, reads DAGVTQSPTHLIKTRGQQVTLRCSPKSGHDTVSWYQQALGQGPQFIFQYYEEEERQRGNFPDRFSGHQFPNYSSELNVNALLLGDSALYLCASIPDRGKAGELFFGEGSRLTVL.

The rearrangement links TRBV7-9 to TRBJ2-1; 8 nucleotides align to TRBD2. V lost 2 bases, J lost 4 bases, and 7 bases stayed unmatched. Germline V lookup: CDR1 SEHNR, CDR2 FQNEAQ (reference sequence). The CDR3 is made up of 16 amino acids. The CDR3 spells CASSLWGPGGYNEQFF. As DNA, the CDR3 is TGTGCCAGCAGCTTATGGGGCCCGGGGGGGTACAATGAGCAGTTCTTC.

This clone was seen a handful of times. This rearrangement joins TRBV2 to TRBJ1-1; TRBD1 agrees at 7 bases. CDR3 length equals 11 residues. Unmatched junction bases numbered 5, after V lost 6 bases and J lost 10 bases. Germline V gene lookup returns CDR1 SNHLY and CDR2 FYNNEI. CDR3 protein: CASRGTVGAFF. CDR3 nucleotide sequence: TGTGCCAGCAGGGGGACAGTCGGAGCTTTCTTT.

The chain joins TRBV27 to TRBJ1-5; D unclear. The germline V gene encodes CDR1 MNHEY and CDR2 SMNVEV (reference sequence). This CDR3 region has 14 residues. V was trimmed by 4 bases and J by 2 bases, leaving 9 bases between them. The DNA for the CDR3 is TGTGCCAGCAGTTCGGGGAGCGGCAATCAGCCCCAGCATTTT. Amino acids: CASSSGSGNQPQHF.

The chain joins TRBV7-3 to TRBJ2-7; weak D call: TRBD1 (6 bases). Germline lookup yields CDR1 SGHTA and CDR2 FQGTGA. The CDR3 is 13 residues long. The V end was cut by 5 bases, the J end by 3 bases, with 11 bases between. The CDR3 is CASSLGTNYEQYF. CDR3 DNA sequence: TGTGCCAGCAGCCTAGGGACAAACTACGAGCAGTACTTC. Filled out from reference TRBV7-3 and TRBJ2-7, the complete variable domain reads GAGVSQTPSNKVTEKGKYVELRCDPISGHTALYWYRQSLGQGPEFLIYFQGTGAADDSGLPNDRFFAVRPEGSVSTLKIQRTERGDSAVYLCASSLGTNYEQYFGPGTRLTVT.

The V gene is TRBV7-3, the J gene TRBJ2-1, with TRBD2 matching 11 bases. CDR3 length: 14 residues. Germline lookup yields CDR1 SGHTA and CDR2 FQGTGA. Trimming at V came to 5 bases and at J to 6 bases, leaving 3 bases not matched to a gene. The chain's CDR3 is CASSRSGRGNEQFF. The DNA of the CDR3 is TGTGCCAGCAGCCGTAGCGGGAGGGGCAATGAGCAGTTCTTC. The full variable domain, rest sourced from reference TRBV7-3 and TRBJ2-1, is GAGVSQTPSNKVTEKGKYVELRCDPISGHTALYWYRQSLGQGPEFLIYFQGTGAADDSGLPNDRFFAVRPEGSVSTLKIQRTERGDSAVYLCASSRSGRGNEQFFGPGTRLTVL.

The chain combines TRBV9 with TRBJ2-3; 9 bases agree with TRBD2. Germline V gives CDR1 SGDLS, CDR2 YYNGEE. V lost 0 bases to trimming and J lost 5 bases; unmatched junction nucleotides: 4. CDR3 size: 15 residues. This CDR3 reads CASSVGAGGRDTQYF. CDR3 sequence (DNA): TGTGCCAGCAGCGTAGGGGCGGGGGGGCGAGATACGCAGTATTTT.

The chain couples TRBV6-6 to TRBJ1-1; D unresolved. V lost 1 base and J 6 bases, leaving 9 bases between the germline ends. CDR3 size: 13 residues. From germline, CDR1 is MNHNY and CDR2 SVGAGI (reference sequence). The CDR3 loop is CASSYLSGPEAFF. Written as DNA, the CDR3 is TGTGCCAGCAGTTACTTATCTGGGCCTGAAGCTTTCTTT.

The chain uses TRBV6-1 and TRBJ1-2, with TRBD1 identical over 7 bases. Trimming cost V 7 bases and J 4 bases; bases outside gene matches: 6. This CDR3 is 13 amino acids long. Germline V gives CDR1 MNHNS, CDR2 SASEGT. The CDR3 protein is CASNKDRSYGYTF. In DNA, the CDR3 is TGTGCCAGCAATAAGGACAGGTCCTATGGCTACACCTTC.

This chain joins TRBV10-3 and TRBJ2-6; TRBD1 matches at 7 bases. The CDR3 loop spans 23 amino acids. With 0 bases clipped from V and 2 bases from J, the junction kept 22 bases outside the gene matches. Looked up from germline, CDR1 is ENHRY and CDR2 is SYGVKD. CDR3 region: CAISESIVRGRIGSFAGANVLTF. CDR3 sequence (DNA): TGTGCCATCAGTGAGTCGATTGTGAGGGGGCGCATCGGTTCTTTCGCTGGGGCCAACGTCCTGACTTTC.

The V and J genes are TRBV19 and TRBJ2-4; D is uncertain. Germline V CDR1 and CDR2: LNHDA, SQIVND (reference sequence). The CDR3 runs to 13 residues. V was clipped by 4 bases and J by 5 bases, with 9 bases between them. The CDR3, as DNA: TGTGCCAGTAGTACGGGTGGGGAAAACATTCAGTACTTC. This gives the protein CASSTGGENIQYF.

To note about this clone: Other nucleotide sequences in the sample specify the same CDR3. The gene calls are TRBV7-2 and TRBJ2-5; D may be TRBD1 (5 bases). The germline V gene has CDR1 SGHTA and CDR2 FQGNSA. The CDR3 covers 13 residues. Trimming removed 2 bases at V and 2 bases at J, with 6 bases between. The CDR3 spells CASSLPGQETQYF. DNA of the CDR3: TGTGCCAGCAGCTTACCAGGGCAAGAGACCCAGTACTTC.

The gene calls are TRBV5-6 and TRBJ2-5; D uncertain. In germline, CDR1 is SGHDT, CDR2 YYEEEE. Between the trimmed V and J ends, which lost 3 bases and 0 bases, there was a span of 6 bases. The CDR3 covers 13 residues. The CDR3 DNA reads TGTGCCAGCAGCTCCTCGTACCAAGAGACCCAGTACTTC. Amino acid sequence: CASSSSYQETQYF.

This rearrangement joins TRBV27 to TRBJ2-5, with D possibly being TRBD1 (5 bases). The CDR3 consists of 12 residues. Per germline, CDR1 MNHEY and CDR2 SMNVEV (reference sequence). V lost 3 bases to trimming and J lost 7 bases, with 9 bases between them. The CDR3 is CASSFPRGTQYF. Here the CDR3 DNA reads TGTGCCAGCAGTTTCCCTAGGGGGACCCAGTACTTC.

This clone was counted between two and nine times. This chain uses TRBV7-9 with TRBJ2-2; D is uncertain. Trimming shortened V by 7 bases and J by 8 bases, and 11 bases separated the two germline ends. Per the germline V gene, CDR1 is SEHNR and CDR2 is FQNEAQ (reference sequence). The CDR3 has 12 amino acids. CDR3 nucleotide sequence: TGTGCCAGCACCTCAATACTAGGGGAGCTGTTTTTT. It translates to CASTSILGELFF.

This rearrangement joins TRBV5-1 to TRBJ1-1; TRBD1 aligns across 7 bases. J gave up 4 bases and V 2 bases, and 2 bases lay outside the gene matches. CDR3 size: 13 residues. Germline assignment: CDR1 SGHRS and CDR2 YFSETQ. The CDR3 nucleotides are TGCGCCAGCAGCTTAGGGGGCTTCACTGAAGCTTTCTTT. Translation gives CASSLGGFTEAFF.

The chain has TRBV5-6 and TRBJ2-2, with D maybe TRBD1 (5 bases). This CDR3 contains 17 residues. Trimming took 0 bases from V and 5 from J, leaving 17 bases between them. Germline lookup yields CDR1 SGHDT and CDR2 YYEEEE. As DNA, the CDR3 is TGTGCCAGCAGCTTGGCCAGCGAGACAGCCGGGACCGGGGAGCTGTTTTTT. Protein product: CASSLASETAGTGELFF. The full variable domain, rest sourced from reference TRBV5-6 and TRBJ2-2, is DAGVTQSPTHLIKTRGQQVTLRCSPKSGHDTVSWYQQALGQGPQFIFQYYEEEERQRGNFPDRFSGHQFPNYSSELNVNALLLGDSALYLCASSLASETAGTGELFFGEGSRLTVL.

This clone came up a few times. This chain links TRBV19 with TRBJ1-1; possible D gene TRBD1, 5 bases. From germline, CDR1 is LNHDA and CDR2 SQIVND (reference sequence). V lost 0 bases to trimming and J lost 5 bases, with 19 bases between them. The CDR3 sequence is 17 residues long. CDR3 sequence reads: CASSIDAVPNRRTEAFF. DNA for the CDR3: TGTGCCAGTAGTATAGATGCGGTGCCTAACAGGAGAACTGAAGCTTTCTTT.

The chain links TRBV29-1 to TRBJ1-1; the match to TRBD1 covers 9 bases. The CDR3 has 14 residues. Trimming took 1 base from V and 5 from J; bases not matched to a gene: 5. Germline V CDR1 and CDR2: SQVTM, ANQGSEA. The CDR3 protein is CSVEGAGQGTEAFF. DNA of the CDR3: TGCAGCGTTGAAGGTGCTGGACAGGGGACTGAAGCTTTCTTT.

The CDR3 DNA follows: TGTGCCTGGAGTGAAGCAGATACGCAGTATTTT. It specifies CAWSEADTQYF. The V and J genes are TRBV30 and TRBJ2-3, with D unresolved. The CDR3 is made up of 11 amino acids. CDR1 is GTSNPN, CDR2 SVGIG, per germline (reference sequence). Trimming left V 1 base short and J 4 bases short, with 3 bases between.

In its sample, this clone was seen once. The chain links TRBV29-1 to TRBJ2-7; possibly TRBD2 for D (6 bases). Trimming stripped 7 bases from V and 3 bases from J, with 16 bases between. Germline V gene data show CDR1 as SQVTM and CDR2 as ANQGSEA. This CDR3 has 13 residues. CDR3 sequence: CSAWDGGFYEQYF. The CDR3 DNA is TGCAGCGCTTGGGACGGAGGGTTCTACGAGCAGTACTTC.

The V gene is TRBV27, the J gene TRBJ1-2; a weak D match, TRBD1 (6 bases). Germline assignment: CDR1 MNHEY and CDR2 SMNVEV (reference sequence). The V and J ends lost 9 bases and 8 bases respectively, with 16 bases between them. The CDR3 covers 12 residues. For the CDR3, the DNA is TGTGCCAGTAAGGGGGGTACTTCGGGCTACACCTTC. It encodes CASKGGTSGYTF.

The CDR3 loop reads CASIRLTGDNEQFF. The CDR3 DNA reads TGTGCCAGCATCCGCTTAACGGGGGACAATGAGCAGTTCTTC. The V gene is TRBV6-1, the J gene TRBJ2-1, with D maybe TRBD2 (6 bases). Germline CDR1 MNHNS, CDR2 SASEGT. The V and J ends lost 7 bases and 5 bases respectively, with 15 bases between them. This CDR3 has 14 residues.

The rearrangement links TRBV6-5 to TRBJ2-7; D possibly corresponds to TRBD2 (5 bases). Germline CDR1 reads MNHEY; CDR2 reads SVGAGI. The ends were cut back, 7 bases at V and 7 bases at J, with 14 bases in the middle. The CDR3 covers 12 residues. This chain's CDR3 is CASMELTGEQYF. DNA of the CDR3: TGTGCCAGCATGGAGCTTACGGGAGAGCAGTACTTC.